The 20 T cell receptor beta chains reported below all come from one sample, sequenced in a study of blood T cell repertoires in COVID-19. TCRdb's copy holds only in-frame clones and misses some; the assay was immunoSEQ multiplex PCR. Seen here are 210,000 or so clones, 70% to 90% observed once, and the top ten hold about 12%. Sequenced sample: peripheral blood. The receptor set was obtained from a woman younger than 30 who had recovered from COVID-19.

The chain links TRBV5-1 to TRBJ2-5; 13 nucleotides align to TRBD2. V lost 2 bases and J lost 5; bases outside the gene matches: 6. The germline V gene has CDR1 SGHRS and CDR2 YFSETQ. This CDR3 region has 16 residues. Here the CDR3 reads CASSLLAGGLLETQYF. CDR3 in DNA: TGCGCCAGCAGCTTACTAGCGGGAGGGTTGTTGGAGACCCAGTACTTC. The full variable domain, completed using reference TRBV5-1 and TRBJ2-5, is KAGVTQTPRYLIKTRGQQVTLSCSPISGHRSVSWYQQTPGQGLQFLFEYFSETQRNKGNFPGRFSGRQFSNSRSEMNVSTLELGDSALYLCASSLLAGGLLETQYFGPGTRLLVL.

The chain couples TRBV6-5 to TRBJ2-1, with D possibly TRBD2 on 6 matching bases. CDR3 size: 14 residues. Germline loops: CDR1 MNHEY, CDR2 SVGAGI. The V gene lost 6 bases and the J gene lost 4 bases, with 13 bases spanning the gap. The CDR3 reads CASRPLGGYNEQFF. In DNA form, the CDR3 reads TGTGCCAGCAGGCCTTTAGGAGGGTACAATGAGCAGTTCTTC.

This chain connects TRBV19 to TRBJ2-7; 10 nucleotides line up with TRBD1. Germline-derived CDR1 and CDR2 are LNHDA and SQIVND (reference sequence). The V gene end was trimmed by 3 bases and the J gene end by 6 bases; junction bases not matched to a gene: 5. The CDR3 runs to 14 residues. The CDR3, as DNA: TGTGCCAGTAGTATGGGACAGGGGATTGGCGAGCAGTACTTC. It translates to CASSMGQGIGEQYF.

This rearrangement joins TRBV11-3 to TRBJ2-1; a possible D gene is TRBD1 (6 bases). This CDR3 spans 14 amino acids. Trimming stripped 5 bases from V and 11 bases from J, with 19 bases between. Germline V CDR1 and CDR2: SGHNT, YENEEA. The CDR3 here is CASSPISDQGKQFF. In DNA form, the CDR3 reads TGTGCCAGCAGCCCCATTTCTGATCAGGGGAAGCAGTTCTTC.

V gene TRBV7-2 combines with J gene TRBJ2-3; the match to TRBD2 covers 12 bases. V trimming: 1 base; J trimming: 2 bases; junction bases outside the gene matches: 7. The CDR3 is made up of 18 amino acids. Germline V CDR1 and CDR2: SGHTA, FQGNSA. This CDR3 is CASSLGTLAGGFTDTQYF. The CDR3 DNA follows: TGTGCCAGCAGCTTAGGAACACTAGCGGGGGGATTCACAGATACGCAGTATTTT.

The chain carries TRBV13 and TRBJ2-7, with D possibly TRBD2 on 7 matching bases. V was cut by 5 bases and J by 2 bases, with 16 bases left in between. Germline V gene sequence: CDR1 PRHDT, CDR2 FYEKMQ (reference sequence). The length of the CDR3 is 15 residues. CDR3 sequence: CASSEGGRGTYEQYF. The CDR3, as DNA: TGTGCCAGCAGCGAGGGGGGGAGAGGGACCTACGAGCAGTACTTC.

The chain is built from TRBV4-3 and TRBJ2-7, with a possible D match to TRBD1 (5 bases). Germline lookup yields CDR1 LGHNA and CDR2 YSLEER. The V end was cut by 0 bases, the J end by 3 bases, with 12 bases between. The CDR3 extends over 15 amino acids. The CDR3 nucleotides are TGCGCCAGCAGCCAAGATCAGAGCAGGGTCTACGAGCAGTACTTC. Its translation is CASSQDQSRVYEQYF.

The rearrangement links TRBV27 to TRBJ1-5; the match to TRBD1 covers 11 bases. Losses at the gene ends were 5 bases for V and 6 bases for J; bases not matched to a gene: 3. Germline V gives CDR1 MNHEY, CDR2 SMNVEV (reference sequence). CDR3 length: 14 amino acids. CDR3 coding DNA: TGTGCCAGCAGTCGCGGGACAGGGGGTCAGCCCCAGCATTTT. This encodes CASSRGTGGQPQHF.

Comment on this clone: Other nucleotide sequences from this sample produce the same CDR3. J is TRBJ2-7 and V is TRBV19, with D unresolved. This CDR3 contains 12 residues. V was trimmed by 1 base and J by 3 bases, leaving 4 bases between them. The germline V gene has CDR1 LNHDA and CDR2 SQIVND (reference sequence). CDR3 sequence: CASSIGGYEQYF. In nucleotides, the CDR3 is TGTGCCAGTAGTATAGGCGGCTACGAGCAGTACTTC.

The CDR3 reads CASSSGTGIREQYF. The CDR3, as DNA: TGTGCCAGCAGTTCCGGGACAGGGATACGAGAGCAGTACTTC. This chain links TRBV5-4 with TRBJ2-7; 9 bases are a match to TRBD1. The junction had 10 bases not matched to a gene; V was cut back by 5 bases and J by 7 bases. The germline V gene encodes CDR1 SGHNT and CDR2 YYREEE (reference sequence). CDR3 size: 14 residues.

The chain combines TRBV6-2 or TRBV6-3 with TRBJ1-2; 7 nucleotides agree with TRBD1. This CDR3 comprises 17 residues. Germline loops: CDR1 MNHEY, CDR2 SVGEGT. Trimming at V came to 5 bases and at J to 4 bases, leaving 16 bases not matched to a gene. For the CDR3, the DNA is TGTGCCAGCAGTACCGTTCGTCCGGCAGGGGGGTTCTATGGCTACACCTTC. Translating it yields CASSTVRPAGGFYGYTF.

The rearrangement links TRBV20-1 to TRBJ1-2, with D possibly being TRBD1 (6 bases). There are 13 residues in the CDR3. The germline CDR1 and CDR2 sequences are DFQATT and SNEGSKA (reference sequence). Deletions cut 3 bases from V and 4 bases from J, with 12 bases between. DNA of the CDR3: TGCAGTGCTAGTACCGACAGGCCCTATGGCTACACCTTC. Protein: CSASTDRPYGYTF.

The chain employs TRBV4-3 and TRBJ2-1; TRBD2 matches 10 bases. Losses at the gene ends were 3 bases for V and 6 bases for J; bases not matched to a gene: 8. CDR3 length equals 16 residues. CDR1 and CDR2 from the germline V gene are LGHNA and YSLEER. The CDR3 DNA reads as TGCGCCAGCAGCCAGACCCTAGCGGGAGAATTCAATGAGCAGTTCTTC. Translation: CASSQTLAGEFNEQFF.

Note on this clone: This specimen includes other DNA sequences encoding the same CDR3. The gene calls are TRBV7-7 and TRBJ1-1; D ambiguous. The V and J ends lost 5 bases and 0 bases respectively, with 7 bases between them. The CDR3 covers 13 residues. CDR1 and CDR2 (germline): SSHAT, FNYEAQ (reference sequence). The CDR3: CASSLQMNTEAFF. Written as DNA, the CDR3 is TGTGCCAGCAGCCTTCAGATGAACACTGAAGCTTTCTTT.

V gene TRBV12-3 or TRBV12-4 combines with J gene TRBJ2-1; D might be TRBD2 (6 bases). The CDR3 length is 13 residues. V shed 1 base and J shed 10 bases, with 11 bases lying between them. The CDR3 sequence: CASSLVPGEEQFF. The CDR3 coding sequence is TGTGCCAGCAGTTTAGTCCCGGGAGAAGAGCAGTTCTTC.

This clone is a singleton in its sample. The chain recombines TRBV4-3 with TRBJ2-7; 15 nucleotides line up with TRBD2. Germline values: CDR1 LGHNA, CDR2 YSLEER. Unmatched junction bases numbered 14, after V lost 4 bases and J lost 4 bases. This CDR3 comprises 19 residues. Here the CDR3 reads CASSPGGTSGRIVEYEQYF. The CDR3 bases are TGCGCCAGCAGCCCCGGGGGGACTAGCGGGAGGATCGTGGAGTACGAGCAGTACTTC.

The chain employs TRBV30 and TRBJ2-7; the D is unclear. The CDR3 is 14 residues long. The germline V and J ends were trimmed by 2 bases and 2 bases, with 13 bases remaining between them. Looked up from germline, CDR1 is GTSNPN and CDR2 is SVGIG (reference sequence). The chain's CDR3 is CAWSPQRVPYEQYF. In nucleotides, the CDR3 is TGTGCCTGGAGTCCCCAACGGGTACCCTACGAGCAGTACTTC.

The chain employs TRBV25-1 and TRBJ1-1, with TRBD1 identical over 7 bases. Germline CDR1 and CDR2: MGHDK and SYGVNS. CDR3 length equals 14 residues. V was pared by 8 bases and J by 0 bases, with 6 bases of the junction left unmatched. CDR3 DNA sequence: TGTGCCAGCGGGCACACAGGGGTGAACACTGAAGCTTTCTTT. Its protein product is CASGHTGVNTEAFF. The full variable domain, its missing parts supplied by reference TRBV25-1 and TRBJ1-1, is EADIYQTPRYLVIGTGKKITLECSQTMGHDKMYWYQQDPGMELHLIHYSYGVNSTEKGDLSSESTVSRIRTEHFPLTLESARPSHTSQYLCASGHTGVNTEAFFGQGTRLTVV.

In DNA form, the CDR3 reads TGTGCCTGGAGCGAATTAGCGGGAGGGAGGACCGGGGAGCTGTTTTTT. This translates into CAWSELAGGRTGELFF. The genes are TRBV30 and TRBJ2-2, with TRBD2 identical over 11 bases. CDR1 GTSNPN and CDR2 SVGIG come from the germline V gene (reference sequence). Losses at the gene ends were 3 bases for V and 5 bases for J; bases not matched to a gene: 8. This CDR3 contains 16 residues.

This chain's CDR3 is CASSSGLAGESPEQYF. Here the CDR3 DNA reads TGTGCCAGCAGCTCGGGACTAGCGGGAGAGTCGCCCGAGCAGTACTTC. V gene TRBV7-6 combines with J gene TRBJ2-7, with 14 bases aligning to TRBD2. Trimming removed 4 bases from V and 6 bases from J; junction bases left unmatched: 8. The CDR3 has 16 residues. Germline CDR1 reads SGHVS; CDR2 reads FNYEAQ.